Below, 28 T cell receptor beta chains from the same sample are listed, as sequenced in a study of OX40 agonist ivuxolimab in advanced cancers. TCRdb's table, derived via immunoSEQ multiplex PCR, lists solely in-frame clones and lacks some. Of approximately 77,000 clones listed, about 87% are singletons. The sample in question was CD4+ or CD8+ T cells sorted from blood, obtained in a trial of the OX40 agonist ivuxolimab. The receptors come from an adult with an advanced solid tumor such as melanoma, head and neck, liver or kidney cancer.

Written as DNA, the CDR3 is TGTGCCAGCTCACCATTCCGGATTGGACAGCGGCAAGGGGGAGAGCAGTACTTC. Translating it yields CASSPFRIGQRQGGEQYF. The chain recombines TRBV18 with TRBJ2-5; D possibly corresponds to TRBD1 (6 bases). V was shortened by 2 bases and J by 11 bases, with 30 bases between the two germline ends. Germline V CDR1 and CDR2: KGHSH, LQKENI. The CDR3 length is 18 residues. Full variable domain (outside the CDR3, taken from reference TRBV18 and TRBJ2-5): NAGVMQNPRHLVRRRGQEARLRCSPMKGHSHVYWYRQLPEEGLKFMVYLQKENIIDESGMPKERFSAEFPKEGPSILRIQQVVRGDSAAYFCASSPFRIGQRQGGEQYFGPGTRLLVL.

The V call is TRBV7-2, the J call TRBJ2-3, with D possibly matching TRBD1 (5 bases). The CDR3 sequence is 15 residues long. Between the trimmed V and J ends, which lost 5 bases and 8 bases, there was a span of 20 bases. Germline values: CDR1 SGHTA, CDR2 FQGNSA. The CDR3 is CASSPDGRAAGTQYF. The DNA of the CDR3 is TGTGCCAGCAGCCCAGACGGCAGGGCGGCCGGTACGCAGTATTTT.

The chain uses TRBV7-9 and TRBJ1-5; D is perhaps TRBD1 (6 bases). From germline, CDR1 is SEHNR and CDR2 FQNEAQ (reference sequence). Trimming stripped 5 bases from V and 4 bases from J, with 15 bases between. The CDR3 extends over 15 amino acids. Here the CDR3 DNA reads TGTGCCAGCAGCCTTTCCCGGGGGGCAAATCAGCCCCAGCATTTT. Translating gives CASSLSRGANQPQHF.

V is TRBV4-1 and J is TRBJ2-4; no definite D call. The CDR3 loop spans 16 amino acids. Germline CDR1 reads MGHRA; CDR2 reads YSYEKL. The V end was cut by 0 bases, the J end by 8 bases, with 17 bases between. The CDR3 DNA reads TGCGCCAGCAGCCAAGAATTCTTGAGGCCTGGTGACATTCAGTACTTC. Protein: CASSQEFLRPGDIQYF.

This chain's CDR3 is CASSPGTGGETQYF. The DNA of the CDR3 is TGCGCCAGCAGCCCCGGGACAGGGGGAGAGACCCAGTACTTC. The chain carries TRBV5-1 and TRBJ2-5; 11 bases are a match to TRBD1. The CDR3 is 14 residues long. With V trimmed by 4 bases and J by 4 bases, 3 bases remained unmatched. Germline-derived CDR1 and CDR2 are SGHRS and YFSETQ. Looking up the rest from reference TRBV5-1 and TRBJ2-5 gives the full variable domain: KAGVTQTPRYLIKTRGQQVTLSCSPISGHRSVSWYQQTPGQGLQFLFEYFSETQRNKGNFPGRFSGRQFSNSRSEMNVSTLELGDSALYLCASSPGTGGETQYFGPGTRLLVL.

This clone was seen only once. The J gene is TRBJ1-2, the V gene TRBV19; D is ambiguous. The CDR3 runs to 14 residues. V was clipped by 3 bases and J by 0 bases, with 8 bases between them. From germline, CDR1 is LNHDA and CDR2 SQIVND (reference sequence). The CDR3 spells CASSIKETNYGYTF. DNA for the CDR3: TGTGCCAGTAGTATTAAGGAAACTAACTATGGCTACACCTTC.

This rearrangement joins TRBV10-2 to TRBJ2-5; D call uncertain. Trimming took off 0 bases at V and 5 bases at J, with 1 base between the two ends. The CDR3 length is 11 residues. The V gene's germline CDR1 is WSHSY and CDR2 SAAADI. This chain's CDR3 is CASSESETQYF. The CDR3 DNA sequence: TGCGCCAGCAGTGAGTCGGAGACCCAGTACTTC.

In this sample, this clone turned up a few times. This CDR3 is CASSEARQGVSPLHF. CDR3 sequence (DNA): TGTGCCAGCAGTGAAGCGAGACAGGGTGTCTCACCCCTCCACTTT. The chain couples TRBV2 to TRBJ1-6; 7 bases match TRBD1. The CDR3 totals 15 residues. V lost 0 bases, J lost 10 bases, and 6 bases stayed unmatched. CDR1 and CDR2 from the germline V gene are SNHLY and FYNNEI.

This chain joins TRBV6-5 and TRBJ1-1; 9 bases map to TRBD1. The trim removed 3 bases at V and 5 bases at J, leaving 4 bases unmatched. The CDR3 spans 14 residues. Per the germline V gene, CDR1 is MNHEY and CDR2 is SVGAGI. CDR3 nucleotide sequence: TGTGCCAGCAGTTATAACAGGGGGCCGACTGAAGCTTTCTTT. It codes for CASSYNRGPTEAFF.

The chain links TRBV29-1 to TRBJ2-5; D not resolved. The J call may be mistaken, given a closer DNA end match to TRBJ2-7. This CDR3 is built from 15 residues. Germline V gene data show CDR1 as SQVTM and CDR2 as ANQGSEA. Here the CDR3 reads CSVEGVGMGSYEQYF. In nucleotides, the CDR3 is TGCAGCGTTGAAGGGGTGGGCATGGGCTCCTACGAGCAGTACTTC.

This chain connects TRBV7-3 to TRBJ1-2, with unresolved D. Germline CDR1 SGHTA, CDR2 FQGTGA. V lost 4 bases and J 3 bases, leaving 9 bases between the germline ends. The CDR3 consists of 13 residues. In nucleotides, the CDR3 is TGTGCCAGCAGCTACGGCGGGGACTATGGCTACACCTTC. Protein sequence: CASSYGGDYGYTF.

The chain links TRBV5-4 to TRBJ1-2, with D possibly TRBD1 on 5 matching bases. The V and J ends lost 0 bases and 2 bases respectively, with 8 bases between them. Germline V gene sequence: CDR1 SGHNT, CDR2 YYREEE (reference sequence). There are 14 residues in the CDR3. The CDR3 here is CASSLAGDNYGYTF. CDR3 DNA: TGTGCCAGCAGCTTGGCGGGGGACAACTATGGCTACACCTTC.

The CDR3 nucleotides read TGTGCCAGCAGTTTTCCCGGGACTAGCGGGGGGGCCCGTGATACGCAGTATTTT. The encoded protein is CASSFPGTSGGARDTQYF. The J gene is TRBJ2-3, the V gene TRBV28, with 16 bases identical to TRBD2. Trimming at V came to 3 bases and at J to 6 bases, leaving 9 bases not matched to a gene. The CDR3 is 18 amino acids. Germline V CDR1 and CDR2: MDHEN, SYDVKM.

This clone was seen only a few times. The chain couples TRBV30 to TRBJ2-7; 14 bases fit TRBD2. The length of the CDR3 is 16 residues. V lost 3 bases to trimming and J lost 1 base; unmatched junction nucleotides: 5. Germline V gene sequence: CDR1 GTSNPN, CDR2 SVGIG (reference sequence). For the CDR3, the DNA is TGTGCCTGGAGGAGACTAGCGGGAGGGCTTTCCTACGAGCAGTACTTC. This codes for CAWRRLAGGLSYEQYF.

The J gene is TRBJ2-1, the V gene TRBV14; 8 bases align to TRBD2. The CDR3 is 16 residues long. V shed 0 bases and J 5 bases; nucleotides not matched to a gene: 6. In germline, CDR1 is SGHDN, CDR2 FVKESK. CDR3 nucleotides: TGTGCCAGCAGCCAAGACTCCTCAGCGGGAGACAATGAGCAGTTCTTC. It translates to CASSQDSSAGDNEQFF.

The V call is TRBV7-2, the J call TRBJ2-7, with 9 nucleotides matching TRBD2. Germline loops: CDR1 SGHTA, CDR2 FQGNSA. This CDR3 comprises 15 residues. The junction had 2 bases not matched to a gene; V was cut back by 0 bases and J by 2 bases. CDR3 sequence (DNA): TGTGCCAGCAGCTTAGCGCCTAGCGGGACCTACGAGCAGTACTTC. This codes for CASSLAPSGTYEQYF.

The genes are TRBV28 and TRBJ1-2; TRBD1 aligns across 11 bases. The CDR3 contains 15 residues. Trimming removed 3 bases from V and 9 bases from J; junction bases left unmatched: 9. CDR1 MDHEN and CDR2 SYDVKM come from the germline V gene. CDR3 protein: CASSFPPDRGRSYTF. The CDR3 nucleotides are TGTGCCAGCAGTTTCCCCCCGGACAGGGGGCGCAGCTACACCTTC.

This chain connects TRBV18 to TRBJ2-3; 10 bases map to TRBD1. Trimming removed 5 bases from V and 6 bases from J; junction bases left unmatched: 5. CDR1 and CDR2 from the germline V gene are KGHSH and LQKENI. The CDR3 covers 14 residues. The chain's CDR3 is CASSRTGGVDTQYF. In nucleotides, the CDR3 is TGTGCCAGCTCAAGGACAGGGGGAGTTGATACGCAGTATTTT.

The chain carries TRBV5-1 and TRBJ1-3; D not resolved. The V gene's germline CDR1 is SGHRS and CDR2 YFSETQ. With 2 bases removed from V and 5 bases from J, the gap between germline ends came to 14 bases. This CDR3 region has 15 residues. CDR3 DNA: TGCGCCAGCAGCTTTGAGGTTTCCACTAGAAACACCATATATTTT. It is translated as CASSFEVSTRNTIYF.

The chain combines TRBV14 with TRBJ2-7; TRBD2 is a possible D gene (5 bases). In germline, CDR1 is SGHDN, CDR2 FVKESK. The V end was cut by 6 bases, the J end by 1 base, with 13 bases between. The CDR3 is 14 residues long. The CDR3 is CASRNGADSYEQYF. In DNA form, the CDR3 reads TGTGCCAGCAGAAATGGAGCGGATTCCTACGAGCAGTACTTC. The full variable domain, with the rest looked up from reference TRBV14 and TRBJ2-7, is EAGVTQFPSHSVIEKGQTVTLRCDPISGHDNLYWYRRVMGKEIKFLLHFVKESKQDESGMPNNRFLAERTGGTYSTLKVQPAELEDSGVYFCASRNGADSYEQYFGPGTRLTVT.

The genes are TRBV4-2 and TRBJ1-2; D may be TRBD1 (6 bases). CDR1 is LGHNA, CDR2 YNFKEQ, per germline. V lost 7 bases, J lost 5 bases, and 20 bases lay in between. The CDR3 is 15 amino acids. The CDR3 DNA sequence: TGTGCCAGCACCGAAAACAAGGGGGTGGGTTATGGCTACACCTTC. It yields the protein CASTENKGVGYGYTF.

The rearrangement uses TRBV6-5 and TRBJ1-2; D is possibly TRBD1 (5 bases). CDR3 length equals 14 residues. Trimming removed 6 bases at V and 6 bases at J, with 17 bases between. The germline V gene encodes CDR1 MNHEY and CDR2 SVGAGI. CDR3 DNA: TGTGCCAGCAGCAAAGACGGGACGCCAGATGGCTACACCTTC. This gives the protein CASSKDGTPDGYTF.

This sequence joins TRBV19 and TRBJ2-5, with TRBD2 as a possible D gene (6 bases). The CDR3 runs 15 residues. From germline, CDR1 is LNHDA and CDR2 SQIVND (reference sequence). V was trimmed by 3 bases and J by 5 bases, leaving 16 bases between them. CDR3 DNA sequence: TGTGCCAGTAGTATGTCCGGGGGTATGTGGGAGACCCAGTACTTC. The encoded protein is CASSMSGGMWETQYF.

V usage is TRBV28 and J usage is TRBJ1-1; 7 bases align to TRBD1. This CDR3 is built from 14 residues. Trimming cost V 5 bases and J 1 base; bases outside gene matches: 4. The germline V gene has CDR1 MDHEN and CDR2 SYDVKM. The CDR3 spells CASSKQGKNTEAFF. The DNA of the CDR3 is TGTGCCAGCAGTAAACAGGGGAAGAACACTGAAGCTTTCTTT.

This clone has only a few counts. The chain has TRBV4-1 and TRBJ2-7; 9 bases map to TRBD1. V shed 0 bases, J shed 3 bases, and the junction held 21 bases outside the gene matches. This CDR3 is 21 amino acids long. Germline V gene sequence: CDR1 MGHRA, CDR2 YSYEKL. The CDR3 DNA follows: TGCGCCAGCAGCCAAGAAATAGGGGGACAGGGAATCCTCGCAAAAGACTACGAGCAGTACTTC. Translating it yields CASSQEIGGQGILAKDYEQYF.

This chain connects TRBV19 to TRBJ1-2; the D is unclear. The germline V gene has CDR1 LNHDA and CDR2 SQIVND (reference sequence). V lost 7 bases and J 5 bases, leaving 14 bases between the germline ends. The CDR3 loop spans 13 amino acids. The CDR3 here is CASKGRTGYGYTF. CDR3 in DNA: TGTGCCAGTAAAGGAAGGACCGGGTATGGCTACACCTTC.

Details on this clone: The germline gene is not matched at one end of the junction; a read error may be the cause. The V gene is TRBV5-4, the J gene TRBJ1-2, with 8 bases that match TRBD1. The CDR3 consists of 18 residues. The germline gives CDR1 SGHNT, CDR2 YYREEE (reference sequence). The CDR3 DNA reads TGTGCCAGCAGCTTGGGAGGGCAGGGGGCCCTAATTAACGAGATCTCCCCCTTC. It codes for CASSLGGQGALINEISPF. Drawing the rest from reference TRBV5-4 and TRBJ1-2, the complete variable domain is ETGVTQSPTHLIKTRGQQVTLRCSSQSGHNTVSWYQQALGQGPQFIFQYYREEENGRGNFPPRFSGLQFPNYSSELNVNALELDDSALYLCASSLGGQGALINEISPFGSGTRLTVV.

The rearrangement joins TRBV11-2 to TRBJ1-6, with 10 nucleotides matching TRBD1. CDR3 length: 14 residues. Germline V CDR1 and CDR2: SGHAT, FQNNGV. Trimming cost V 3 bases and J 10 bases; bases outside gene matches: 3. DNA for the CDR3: TGTGCCAGCAGCTTGGGGACAGGGGTGTCACCCCTCCACTTT. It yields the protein CASSLGTGVSPLHF.